The next 32 T cell receptor beta chains were all read from a single sample in a study of CD8+ T cells in alopecia areata. Treatment here: oral pan-JAK inhibitor, 5-10 mg twice daily. Once RNA had been extracted, it was reverse transcribed into cDNA to act as the sequencing template. TCRdb keeps only in-frame clones here, not all; method: immunoSEQ multiplex PCR. This sample has about 200,000 clones, with 35% to 40% found just once. The starting material was CD4+ T cells sorted from blood, obtained at approximately week 34, from a patient treated with tofacitinib. The receptors originated from a human donor with alopecia areata.

This chain connects TRBV30 to TRBJ1-1; perhaps TRBD1 as D (5 bases). The germline CDR1 and CDR2 sequences are GTSNPN and SVGIG (reference sequence). This CDR3 is 13 amino acids long. V gave up 5 bases and J gave up 2 bases, with 12 bases separating them. In nucleotides, the CDR3 is TGTGCCTGGGATGGACAAGAAAACACTGAAGCTTTCTTT. Its protein is CAWDGQENTEAFF.

Note on this clone: The junction departs from germline at one end; a sequencing error may be responsible. The J gene is TRBJ2-7, the V gene TRBV7-9, with D possibly matching TRBD2 (6 bases). In germline, CDR1 is SEHNR, CDR2 FQNEAQ (reference sequence). This CDR3 comprises 14 residues. CDR3 residues: CAGSLAASTYEQYF. CDR3 bases: TGTGCCGGCAGCTTAGCGGCCAGCACCTACGAGCAGTACTTC.

This clone came up once. The rearrangement joins TRBV7-6 to TRBJ2-1; 10 bases are a match to TRBD2. Germline V gene data show CDR1 as SGHVS and CDR2 as FNYEAQ. This CDR3 spans 14 amino acids. The trim removed 7 bases at V and 1 base at J, leaving 1 base unmatched. CDR3 nucleotides: TGTGCCAGCAAAGCGGGAGGGTCCTACAATGAGCAGTTCTTC. This codes for CASKAGGSYNEQFF.

This chain connects TRBV4-1 to TRBJ2-2, with 7 bases aligning to TRBD1. The CDR3 covers 17 residues. The germline gives CDR1 MGHRA, CDR2 YSYEKL. The V and J ends lost 0 bases and 1 base, in that order; junction bases with no gene match: 5. CDR3 nucleotide sequence: TGCGCCAGCAGCCAAGATGGGTACAGGGGGAACACCGGGGAGCTGTTTTTT. Protein product: CASSQDGYRGNTGELFF.

The rearrangement links TRBV30 to TRBJ2-3; no firm D call. CDR1 is GTSNPN and CDR2 is SVGIG in the germline V gene (reference sequence). This CDR3 contains 14 residues. The V and J ends lost 2 bases and 6 bases respectively, with 15 bases between them. CDR3 residues: CAWSRRVSEDTQYF. The CDR3 bases are TGTGCCTGGAGTCGCCGGGTCTCGGAGGATACGCAGTATTTT.

The V call is TRBV18, the J call TRBJ2-7; 8 bases are shared with TRBD1. There are 15 residues in the CDR3. V dropped 0 bases and J dropped 0; count of bases not matched to a gene: 1. Germline V CDR1 and CDR2: KGHSH, LQKENI. The CDR3 protein is CASSPPGQASYEQYF. The CDR3 nucleotides read TGTGCCAGCTCACCACCGGGACAGGCCTCCTACGAGCAGTACTTC.

V is TRBV27 and J is TRBJ2-2; D is perhaps TRBD2 (5 bases). Trimming took off 3 bases at V and 6 bases at J, with 14 bases between the two ends. The CDR3 spans 15 residues. Per the germline V gene, CDR1 is MNHEY and CDR2 is SMNVEV (reference sequence). The CDR3 loop is CASSFGLRGSGELFF. The CDR3 DNA reads as TGTGCCAGCAGTTTCGGGCTACGGGGTTCCGGGGAGCTGTTTTTT.

This rearrangement joins TRBV29-1 to TRBJ2-7; 12 bases match TRBD1. The CDR3 consists of 15 residues. Germline V lookup: CDR1 SQVTM, CDR2 ANQGSEA. The V and J ends lost 6 bases and 4 bases, in that order; junction bases with no gene match: 10. CDR3 protein: CSVALPGQGAYEQYF. CDR3 coding DNA: TGCAGCGTCGCCTTACCGGGACAGGGGGCTTACGAGCAGTACTTC.

This clone was counted a few times. The chain links TRBV27 to TRBJ2-7; no clear D. Germline V gene sequence: CDR1 MNHEY, CDR2 SMNVEV (reference sequence). The CDR3 is 16 residues long. Trimming removed 0 bases at V and 5 bases at J, with 17 bases between. For the CDR3, the DNA is TGTGCCAGCAGTTTATCGATGTGGCAGGAACGGGACGAGCAGTACTTC. This sequence encodes CASSLSMWQERDEQYF.

The chain is built from TRBV19 and TRBJ2-2, with no clear D. V was clipped by 5 bases and J by 0 bases, with 16 bases between them. This CDR3 has 17 amino acids. From germline, CDR1 is LNHDA and CDR2 SQIVND (reference sequence). CDR3 residues: CASSPRVKGPNTGELFF. DNA for the CDR3: TGTGCCAGTAGTCCTCGTGTAAAAGGACCGAACACCGGGGAGCTGTTTTTT.

The chain combines TRBV2 with TRBJ1-5; tentatively, D is TRBD1 (5 bases). From germline, CDR1 is SNHLY and CDR2 FYNNEI. The CDR3 consists of 14 residues. Trimming removed 4 bases from V and 11 bases from J, with 18 bases in between. CDR3 nucleotides: TGTGCCAGCAGTGGAGGGCAGGGAACCGAGGCCCAGCATTTT. It translates to CASSGGQGTEAQHF.

The V and J genes are TRBV15 and TRBJ2-1; D gene unclear. The CDR3 has 12 amino acids. V lost 5 bases, J lost 3 bases, and 5 bases lay in between. CDR1 is LNHNV, CDR2 YYDKDF, per germline (reference sequence). The chain's CDR3 is CATSAFYNEQFF. The CDR3 nucleotides are TGTGCCACCAGCGCCTTCTACAATGAGCAGTTCTTC.

This rearrangement joins TRBV6-5 to TRBJ2-2; D not resolved. The CDR3 loop spans 12 amino acids. Germline CDR1 is MNHEY and CDR2 is SVGAGI. V was clipped by 3 bases and J by 7 bases, with 6 bases between them. Here the CDR3 reads CASSYGFGELFF. Here the CDR3 DNA reads TGTGCCAGCAGTTATGGATTCGGGGAGCTGTTTTTT.

The chain recombines TRBV19 with TRBJ1-1; 7 bases map to TRBD1. The CDR3 totals 15 residues. The V segment lost 6 bases and the J segment 1 base; nucleotides outside the gene matches: 8. Germline CDR1 is LNHDA and CDR2 is SQIVND (reference sequence). CDR3 sequence: CASRTLGQTNTEAFF. The CDR3 DNA sequence: TGTGCCAGTAGAACCCTGGGACAGACGAACACTGAAGCTTTCTTT.

This clone was seen many times. The chain carries TRBV19 and TRBJ1-1, with D unresolved. There are 14 residues in the CDR3. The V end was cut by 5 bases, the J end by 4 bases, with 14 bases between. Germline CDR1 reads LNHDA; CDR2 reads SQIVND (reference sequence). The CDR3 here is CASSAGRVGTEAFF. The CDR3 bases are TGTGCCAGTAGTGCCGGAAGGGTGGGCACTGAAGCTTTCTTT.

This clone came up a few times. This chain joins TRBV30 and TRBJ2-3; TRBD2 matches 8 bases. The V and J ends lost 3 bases and 4 bases, in that order; junction bases with no gene match: 3. The CDR3 runs 13 residues. Germline assignment: CDR1 GTSNPN and CDR2 SVGIG (reference sequence). CDR3 region: CAWSGLASDTQYF. CDR3 coding DNA: TGTGCCTGGAGCGGACTAGCCTCAGATACGCAGTATTTT.

The V gene is TRBV5-6, the J gene TRBJ2-3, with 8 bases that match TRBD1. This CDR3 is built from 15 residues. Trimming cost V 3 bases and J 1 base; bases outside gene matches: 4. The germline gives CDR1 SGHDT, CDR2 YYEEEE. DNA for the CDR3: TGTGCCAGCAGCTCACAGGGGGAAGGCACAGATACGCAGTATTTT. Translation: CASSSQGEGTDTQYF.

The rearrangement uses TRBV5-1 and TRBJ1-1, with D uncertain. This CDR3 comprises 14 residues. Germline values: CDR1 SGHRS, CDR2 YFSETQ. V was cut by 0 bases and J by 4 bases, with 10 bases left in between. In DNA form, the CDR3 reads TGCGCCAGCAGCTTGGCTGGGAGCCCCACTGAAGCTTTCTTT. Translating it yields CASSLAGSPTEAFF.

J is TRBJ2-1 and V is TRBV14; tentatively, D is TRBD1 (6 bases). Trimming cost V 4 bases and J 1 base, with 14 bases left between them. Germline CDR1 is SGHDN and CDR2 is FVKESK. The CDR3 consists of 16 residues. The CDR3: CASSLRQARSYNEQFF. The CDR3 DNA is TGTGCCAGCAGCCTTAGACAGGCAAGATCCTACAATGAGCAGTTCTTC.

The chain recombines TRBV6-5 with TRBJ1-2; no firm D call. Looked up from germline, CDR1 is MNHEY and CDR2 is SVGAGI. This CDR3 has 13 residues. V lost 7 bases to trimming and J lost 7 bases, with 16 bases between them. CDR3 DNA: TGTGCCAGCACCAACCAGGAGGGAGGTGGCTACACCTTC. Amino acids: CASTNQEGGGYTF.

CDR3 sequence: CSGQGDNTEAFF. CDR3 bases: TGCAGCGGCCAGGGAGATAACACTGAAGCTTTCTTT. The chain carries TRBV29-1 and TRBJ1-1, with D possibly matching TRBD1 (5 bases). The CDR3 covers 12 residues. Germline assignment: CDR1 SQVTM and CDR2 ANQGSEA. V was trimmed by 7 bases and J by 2 bases, leaving 11 bases between them. The variable domain in full, with the rest retrieved from reference TRBV29-1 and TRBJ1-1, is SAVISQKPSRDICQRGTSLTIQCQVDSQVTMMFWYRQQPGQSLTLIATANQGSEATYESGFVIDKFPISRPNLTFSTLTVSNMSPEDSSIYLCSGQGDNTEAFFGQGTRLTVV.

The chain recombines TRBV11-1 with TRBJ2-5; the match to TRBD1 covers 8 bases. V gave up 8 bases and J gave up 3 bases; unmatched junction bases: 5. CDR1 and CDR2 from the germline V gene are SGHAT and FQDESV (reference sequence). The CDR3 runs to 13 residues. CDR3 nucleotides: TGTGCCAGCGGAGGACAGGGAAAAGAGACCCAGTACTTC. This translates into CASGGQGKETQYF. The full variable domain, in which reference TRBV11-1 and TRBJ2-5 provide the parts outside the CDR3, is EAEVAQSPRYKITEKSQAVAFWCDPISGHATLYWYRQILGQGPELLVQFQDESVVDDSQLPKDRFSAERLKGVDSTLKIQPAELGDSAMYLCASGGQGKETQYFGPGTRLLVL.

This clone has only a few counts. This chain joins TRBV7-9 and TRBJ2-5; 9 bases agree with TRBD1. The V segment lost 4 bases and the J segment 4 bases; nucleotides outside the gene matches: 7. Per the germline V gene, CDR1 is SEHNR and CDR2 is FQNEAQ (reference sequence). The CDR3 spans 15 residues. The CDR3 DNA is TGTGCCAGCAGCTCCGGACAGGGGAGGGCAGAGACCCAGTACTTC. Residues: CASSSGQGRAETQYF.

This chain uses TRBV5-1 with TRBJ1-2; D is ambiguous. Trimming stripped 1 base from V and 3 bases from J, with 16 bases between. This CDR3 region has 16 residues. Germline values: CDR1 SGHRS, CDR2 YFSETQ. CDR3 in amino acids: CASSLLAQEGHYGYTF. The CDR3 bases are TGCGCCAGCAGCTTGCTCGCGCAGGAAGGCCACTATGGCTACACCTTC.

The chain couples TRBV9 to TRBJ1-2; D is perhaps TRBD1 (6 bases). Trimming removed 4 bases at V and 8 bases at J, with 15 bases between. Germline V gene data show CDR1 as SGDLS and CDR2 as YYNGEE. The CDR3 length is 13 residues. CDR3 DNA: TGTGCCAGCAGCTCAAGGGGGGGTAGCGGCTACACCTTC. Encoded protein: CASSSRGGSGYTF.

This chain joins TRBV2 and TRBJ1-5, with D tentatively TRBD1 (5 bases). Trimming took off 6 bases at V and 5 bases at J, with 14 bases between the two ends. The CDR3 is 14 residues long. Germline lookup yields CDR1 SNHLY and CDR2 FYNNEI. In DNA form, the CDR3 reads TGTGCCAGCAGGGAACGACAGACCCATCAGCCCCAGCATTTT. Translated, it gives CASRERQTHQPQHF.

The chain recombines TRBV6-6 with TRBJ1-5; 11 bases align to TRBD1. Looked up from germline, CDR1 is MNHNY and CDR2 is SVGAGI (reference sequence). V trimming: 7 bases; J trimming: 5 bases; junction bases outside the gene matches: 1. CDR3 length equals 13 residues. This CDR3 reads CASKGQGDQPQHF. The CDR3, as DNA: TGTGCCAGCAAGGGACAGGGGGATCAGCCCCAGCATTTT.

The chain uses TRBV7-9 and TRBJ1-2; 8 bases line up with TRBD1. J was trimmed by 4 bases and V by 2 bases; bases with no gene match: 6. The CDR3 runs to 15 residues. Germline lookup yields CDR1 SEHNR and CDR2 FQNEAQ (reference sequence). The CDR3 loop is CASSLSGQGTYGYTF. In nucleotides, the CDR3 is TGTGCCAGCAGCTTATCCGGACAGGGTACCTATGGCTACACCTTC.

The gene calls are TRBV30 and TRBJ2-7, with unresolved D. The CDR3 spans 11 residues. Trimming cost V 3 bases and J 3 bases, with 6 bases left between them. Germline V CDR1 and CDR2: GTSNPN, SVGIG (reference sequence). The CDR3, as DNA: TGTGCCTGGAGAGGAATCTACGAGCAGTACTTC. This sequence encodes CAWRGIYEQYF.

This clone was detected only a few times. CDR3 coding DNA: TGTGCCAGCAGCTTAGTCGCTGACAGGCGGATTTACAATGAGCAGTTCTTC. As protein: CASSLVADRRIYNEQFF. The rearrangement joins TRBV11-1 to TRBJ2-1; possible D gene TRBD1, 6 bases. Germline V lookup: CDR1 SGHAT, CDR2 FQDESV (reference sequence). V dropped 1 base and J dropped 4 bases, with 17 bases sitting between them. This CDR3 comprises 17 residues.

This clone was found a few times. The chain couples TRBV2 to TRBJ1-5; D gene ambiguous. Germline CDR1 and CDR2: SNHLY and FYNNEI. The V end lost 2 bases, the J end lost 1 base, and 6 bases lay between the germline ends. The CDR3 loop spans 14 amino acids. The CDR3 region is CASSESVSNQPQHF. In DNA, the CDR3 is TGTGCCAGCAGTGAATCTGTGAGCAATCAGCCCCAGCATTTT.

The rearrangement joins TRBV5-1 to TRBJ2-6; 9 nucleotides line up with TRBD1. Germline assignment: CDR1 SGHRS and CDR2 YFSETQ. The CDR3 is 16 residues long. J lost 4 bases, V lost 3 bases, and 5 bases had no gene match. The CDR3 DNA is TGCGCCAGCAGCTCCGGACAGGGGACGGGGGCCAACGTCCTGACTTTC. Its protein is CASSSGQGTGANVLTF.